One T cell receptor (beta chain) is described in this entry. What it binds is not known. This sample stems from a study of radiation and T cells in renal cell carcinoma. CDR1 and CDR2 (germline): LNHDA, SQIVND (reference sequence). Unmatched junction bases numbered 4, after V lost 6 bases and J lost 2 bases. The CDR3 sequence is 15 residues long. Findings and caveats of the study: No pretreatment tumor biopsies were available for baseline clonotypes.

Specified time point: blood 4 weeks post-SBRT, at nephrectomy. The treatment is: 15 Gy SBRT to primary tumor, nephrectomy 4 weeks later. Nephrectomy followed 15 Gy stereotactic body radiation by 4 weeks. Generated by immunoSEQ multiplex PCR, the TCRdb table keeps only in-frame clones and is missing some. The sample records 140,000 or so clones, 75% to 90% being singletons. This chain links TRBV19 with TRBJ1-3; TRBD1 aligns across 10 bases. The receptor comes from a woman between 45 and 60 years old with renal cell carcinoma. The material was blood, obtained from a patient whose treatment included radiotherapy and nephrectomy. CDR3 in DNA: TGTGCCAGTAGGGACAGGGGGACCGCTGGAAACACCATATATTTT. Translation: CASRDRGTAGNTIYF. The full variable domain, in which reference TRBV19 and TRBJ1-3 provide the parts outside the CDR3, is DGGITQSPKYLFRKEGQNVTLSCEQNLNHDAMYWYRQDPGQGLRLIYYSQIVNDFQKGDIAEGYSVSREKKESFPLTVTSAQKNPTAFYLCASRDRGTAGNTIYFGEGSWLTVV.